The 25 T cell receptor beta chains listed next were all sequenced from one sample in a study of blood T cell repertoires in COVID-19. The protocol was immunoSEQ multiplex PCR, while the TCRdb copy is restricted to in-frame clones and leaves out a portion. The sample lists around 250,000 clones, approximately 86% occurring once. Sequencing was done on a sample of PBMCs or T cells enriched from blood (not recorded which). The receptor set was obtained from a woman in her forties or fifties who had recovered from COVID-19.

The table lists this clone with a few counts. The chain joins TRBV6-5 to TRBJ1-5, with D possibly being TRBD1 (5 bases). Germline-derived CDR1 and CDR2 are MNHEY and SVGAGI. The CDR3 is 13 amino acids. V dropped 7 bases and J dropped 6 bases, with 13 bases sitting between them. This CDR3 reads CASIVRDCQPQHF. The CDR3, as DNA: TGTGCCAGCATAGTTAGGGACTGTCAGCCCCAGCATTTT.

The chain joins TRBV4-1 to TRBJ2-1, with 10 bases aligning to TRBD2. V shed 0 bases, J shed 6 bases, and the junction held 5 bases outside the gene matches. CDR1 is MGHRA, CDR2 YSYEKL, per germline. The CDR3 consists of 16 residues. The CDR3 reads CASSQESGRAVNEQFF. CDR3 DNA sequence: TGCGCCAGCAGCCAAGAGAGCGGGAGGGCCGTCAATGAGCAGTTCTTC.

The chain has TRBV15 and TRBJ2-7; maybe TRBD2 (5 bases). The CDR3 is 16 residues long. Per germline, CDR1 LNHNV and CDR2 YYDKDF (reference sequence). The germline V and J ends were trimmed by 0 bases and 3 bases, with 15 bases remaining between them. The CDR3 spells CATSRDRRADIYEQYF. CDR3 DNA sequence: TGTGCCACCAGCAGAGATCGGAGAGCGGATATCTACGAGCAGTACTTC.

The chain joins TRBV11-2 to TRBJ2-6, with D possibly TRBD2 on 5 matching bases. The germline V and J ends were trimmed by 5 bases and 2 bases, with 10 bases remaining between them. The CDR3 has 15 residues. CDR1 SGHAT and CDR2 FQNNGV come from the germline V gene. CDR3 nucleotide sequence: TGTGCCAGCAGCGCGGAGAGGGCTGGGGCCAACGTCCTGACTTTC. Translation gives CASSAERAGANVLTF.

The sample holds a few counts of this clone. The V call is TRBV29-1, the J call TRBJ2-7, with 7 bases aligning to TRBD2. The CDR3 is 17 amino acids. The V gene end was trimmed by 7 bases and the J gene end by 3 bases; junction bases not matched to a gene: 21. CDR1 is SQVTM and CDR2 is ANQGSEA in the germline V gene. CDR3 residues: CSAQGLLLTRVVYEQYF. CDR3 DNA sequence: TGCAGCGCCCAGGGACTACTACTTACTCGGGTAGTCTACGAGCAGTACTTC.

The chain couples TRBV28 to TRBJ1-1, with 7 bases aligning to TRBD1. The CDR3 consists of 12 residues. The V segment lost 4 bases and the J segment 11 bases; nucleotides outside the gene matches: 7. Germline V gene sequence: CDR1 MDHEN, CDR2 SYDVKM. The CDR3 loop reads CASSYRDRAAFF. The CDR3 coding sequence is TGTGCCAGCAGTTATCGCGACAGGGCGGCTTTCTTT.

The count of this clone is one. V and J are TRBV2 and TRBJ2-1; 10 nucleotides match TRBD2. The CDR3 is 21 residues long. Unmatched junction bases numbered 19, after V lost 5 bases and J lost 0 bases. CDR1 and CDR2 from the germline V gene are SNHLY and FYNNEI. The CDR3 DNA sequence: TGTGCCAGCAGTCTGATGTTTTCTAGCGGGAGAGTGGTCAGCTCCTACAATGAGCAGTTCTTC. Residues: CASSLMFSSGRVVSSYNEQFF.

The chain couples TRBV2 to TRBJ2-7, with a tentative D call TRBD2 (6 bases). This CDR3 contains 13 residues. V was trimmed by 2 bases and J by 5 bases, leaving 10 bases between them. Germline V CDR1 and CDR2: SNHLY, FYNNEI. In DNA, the CDR3 is TGTGCCAGCAGTGAAATATCGGGGGACGAGCAGTACTTC. Protein sequence: CASSEISGDEQYF. The complete variable domain, with remaining parts taken from reference TRBV2 and TRBJ2-7, reads EPEVTQTPSHQVTQMGQEVILRCVPISNHLYFYWYRQILGQKVEFLVSFYNNEISEKSEIFDDQFSVERPDGSNFTLKIRSTKLEDSAMYFCASSEISGDEQYFGPGTRLTVT.

This clone was seen just once. The chain links TRBV5-1 to TRBJ2-7, with 11 bases identical to TRBD2. Germline V gene lookup returns CDR1 SGHRS and CDR2 YFSETQ. The CDR3 has 17 amino acids. V lost 1 base, J lost 5 bases, and 11 bases stayed unmatched. CDR3 amino acids: CASSLFSGRAGSNEQYF. CDR3 in DNA: TGCGCCAGCAGCTTGTTTAGCGGGAGGGCCGGGTCGAACGAGCAGTACTTC.

The rearrangement links TRBV13 to TRBJ2-6, with D unclear. Germline V gives CDR1 PRHDT, CDR2 FYEKMQ (reference sequence). The germline V and J ends were trimmed by 4 bases and 2 bases, with 3 bases remaining between them. This CDR3 is 13 amino acids long. The CDR3 protein is CASSYTGANVLTF. The CDR3 region has the DNA TGTGCCAGCAGCTACACTGGGGCCAACGTCCTGACTTTC.

This chain's CDR3 is CASSIASGLGNEQFF. The DNA of the CDR3 is TGTGCCAGTAGTATCGCTAGCGGGCTGGGTAATGAGCAGTTCTTC. The rearrangement joins TRBV19 to TRBJ2-1; TRBD2 aligns across 8 bases. J lost 7 bases, V lost 3 bases, and 8 bases had no gene match. This CDR3 spans 15 amino acids. CDR1 and CDR2 (germline): LNHDA, SQIVND (reference sequence).

This clone was seen just once. V is TRBV7-8 and J is TRBJ2-5; 11 nucleotides line up with TRBD2. The CDR3 totals 17 residues. J gave up 6 bases and V 5 bases, and 14 bases lay outside the gene matches. The germline gives CDR1 SGHVS, CDR2 FQNEAQ. The CDR3 reads CASSESSGRAGSKTQYF. CDR3 coding DNA: TGTGCCAGCAGCGAAAGTAGCGGGAGGGCCGGGTCCAAGACCCAGTACTTC. Together with reference TRBV7-8 and TRBJ2-5, the CDR3 gives the full variable domain: GAGVSQSPRYKVAKRGQDVALRCDPISGHVSLFWYQQALGQGPEFLTYFQNEAQLDKSGLPSDRFFAERPEGSVSTLKIQRTQQEDSAVYLCASSESSGRAGSKTQYFGPGTRLLVL.

The genes are TRBV7-2 and TRBJ1-5; maybe TRBD1 (6 bases). Germline assignment: CDR1 SGHTA and CDR2 FQGNSA. CDR3 size: 14 residues. Trimming took 4 bases from V and 4 from J, leaving 11 bases between them. The CDR3: CASSSRQGNQPQHF. The CDR3 nucleotides read TGTGCCAGCAGCTCCCGTCAGGGGAATCAGCCCCAGCATTTT. Full variable domain (remainder filled in from reference TRBV7-2 and TRBJ1-5): GAGVSQSPSNKVTEKGKDVELRCDPISGHTALYWYRQSLGQGLEFLIYFQGNSAPDKSGLPSDRFSAERTGGSVSTLTIQRTQQEDSAVYLCASSSRQGNQPQHFGDGTRLSIL.

The J gene is TRBJ1-3, the V gene TRBV18; D ambiguous. Germline V gene data show CDR1 as KGHSH and CDR2 as LQKENI. The CDR3 runs to 16 residues. Trimming stripped 3 bases from V and 1 base from J, with 13 bases between. In DNA form, the CDR3 reads TGTGCCAGCTCACCTAGCCAGCCTTCATCTGGAAACACCATATATTTT. Amino acid sequence: CASSPSQPSSGNTIYF.

This clone was seen once. The rearrangement joins TRBV7-9 to TRBJ2-5, with 9 bases matching TRBD1. This CDR3 has 13 amino acids. With 4 bases clipped from V and 7 bases from J, the junction kept 4 bases outside the gene matches. Germline V gene sequence: CDR1 SEHNR, CDR2 FQNEAQ (reference sequence). CDR3 residues: CASSWDREGTQYF. CDR3 DNA sequence: TGTGCCAGCAGCTGGGACAGGGAGGGGACCCAGTACTTC.

This sequence joins TRBV11-2 and TRBJ2-1, with a possible D match to TRBD2 (6 bases). The CDR3 is 15 amino acids. Germline values: CDR1 SGHAT, CDR2 FQNNGV. Trimming stripped 5 bases from V and 4 bases from J, with 15 bases between. In DNA form, the CDR3 reads TGTGCCAGCAGCGGGAGGCAAAAATCTTACAATGAGCAGTTCTTC. Protein: CASSGRQKSYNEQFF.

CDR3 region: CASSGRDTRYSNQPQHF. Here the CDR3 DNA reads TGTGCCAGTAGTGGGAGGGACACCCGTTATAGCAATCAGCCCCAGCATTTT. This sequence joins TRBV19 and TRBJ1-5; weak D call: TRBD1 (6 bases). The V and J ends lost 5 bases and 0 bases respectively, with 17 bases between them. The CDR3 runs to 17 residues. The germline V gene has CDR1 LNHDA and CDR2 SQIVND (reference sequence).

Written as DNA, the CDR3 is TGTGCCAGCAGCTCCACTAGCGGGAGGCTGACCGGGGAGCTGTTTTTT. Translating it yields CASSSTSGRLTGELFF. The chain has TRBV7-3 and TRBJ2-2, with 12 nucleotides matching TRBD2. The CDR3 totals 16 residues. CDR1 is SGHTA and CDR2 is FQGTGA in the germline V gene. The V and J ends lost 4 bases and 5 bases, in that order; junction bases with no gene match: 5.

This chain connects TRBV29-1 to TRBJ2-7; possible D gene TRBD2, 6 bases. This CDR3 is 12 amino acids long. Looked up from germline, CDR1 is SQVTM and CDR2 is ANQGSEA. V lost 4 bases and J 5 bases, leaving 12 bases between the germline ends. In DNA form, the CDR3 reads TGCAGCGTTGTCCGGCGGGGCCACGAGCAGTACTTC. Amino acid sequence: CSVVRRGHEQYF.

The genes are TRBV4-3 and TRBJ2-7, with TRBD2 matching 11 bases. This CDR3 is built from 17 residues. Germline lookup yields CDR1 LGHNA and CDR2 YSLEER. V shed 1 base, J shed 3 bases, and the junction held 8 bases outside the gene matches. CDR3 loop: CASSQGLAGQTFYEQYF. CDR3 nucleotides: TGCGCCAGCAGCCAAGGACTAGCGGGACAAACTTTCTACGAGCAGTACTTC.

This clone was detected a few times. The chain joins TRBV14 to TRBJ1-2; D ambiguous. The CDR3 loop spans 14 amino acids. Trimming pared 6 bases from V and 4 bases from J, leaving 15 bases between. Germline-derived CDR1 and CDR2 are SGHDN and FVKESK. Here the CDR3 DNA reads TGTGCCAGCAGGCCACTTACGGGAGGCTATGGCTACACCTTC. This translates into CASRPLTGGYGYTF.

The chain joins TRBV19 to TRBJ2-1; weak D call: TRBD2 (7 bases). The V and J ends lost 2 bases and 4 bases respectively, with 24 bases between them. The CDR3 length is 19 residues. Germline V gives CDR1 LNHDA, CDR2 SQIVND (reference sequence). CDR3 region: CASSIRRVGGTSVYNEQFF. CDR3 DNA: TGTGCCAGTAGTATACGCAGGGTAGGGGGAACTAGCGTTTACAATGAGCAGTTCTTC.

This chain connects TRBV5-1 to TRBJ1-2; D not certain. The CDR3 has 13 residues. Trimming took 1 base from V and 6 from J, leaving 10 bases between them. CDR1 SGHRS and CDR2 YFSETQ come from the germline V gene. In nucleotides, the CDR3 is TGCGCCAGCAGCTTGACAGTAAGTGATGGCTACACCTTC. Amino acid sequence: CASSLTVSDGYTF. The variable domain in full, with the rest retrieved from reference TRBV5-1 and TRBJ1-2, is KAGVTQTPRYLIKTRGQQVTLSCSPISGHRSVSWYQQTPGQGLQFLFEYFSETQRNKGNFPGRFSGRQFSNSRSEMNVSTLELGDSALYLCASSLTVSDGYTFGSGTRLTVV.

This chain uses TRBV6-1 with TRBJ1-1; 7 bases are a match to TRBD1. The V gene end was trimmed by 3 bases and the J gene end by 0 bases; junction bases not matched to a gene: 13. The germline V gene encodes CDR1 MNHNS and CDR2 SASEGT. The CDR3 contains 18 residues. For the CDR3, the DNA is TGTGCCAGCAGTGAGTTGAAGGACAGGTGGGCCCTGAACACTGAAGCTTTCTTT. Translating gives CASSELKDRWALNTEAFF.

The rearrangement links TRBV6-5 to TRBJ1-2; no definite D call. Germline V gives CDR1 MNHEY, CDR2 SVGAGI. The CDR3 totals 15 residues. Trimming removed 6 bases from V and 3 bases from J, with 17 bases in between. This CDR3 is CASSAGLHGDYGYTF. The CDR3 DNA reads as TGTGCCAGCAGCGCGGGGTTACATGGAGACTATGGCTACACCTTC.